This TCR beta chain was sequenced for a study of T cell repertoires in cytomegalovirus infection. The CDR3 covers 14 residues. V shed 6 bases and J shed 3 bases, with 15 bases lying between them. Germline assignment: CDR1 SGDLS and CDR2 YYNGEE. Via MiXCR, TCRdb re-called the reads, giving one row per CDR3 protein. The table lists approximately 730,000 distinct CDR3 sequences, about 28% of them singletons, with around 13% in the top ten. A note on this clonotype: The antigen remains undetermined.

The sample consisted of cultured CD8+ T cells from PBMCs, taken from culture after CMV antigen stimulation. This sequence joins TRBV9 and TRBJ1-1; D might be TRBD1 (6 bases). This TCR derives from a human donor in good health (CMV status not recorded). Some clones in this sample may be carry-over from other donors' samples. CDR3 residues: CASTVGGLDTEAFF. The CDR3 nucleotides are TGTGCCAGCACCGTCGGGGGCTTAGACACTGAAGCTTTCTTT.